The entry that follows covers one TCR beta chain sequence. Its specificity is unknown. V gave up 5 bases and J gave up 4 bases, with 14 bases separating them. This CDR3 is built from 14 residues. TCRdb fed the reads into MiXCR, producing one record per CDR3 protein. The top ten clones hold approximately 14% of a sample with 750,000 to 950,000 distinct CDR3 sequences, just under 30% of them seen once. This entry is derived from a study of T cell repertoires in cytomegalovirus infection. The genes are TRBV12-3 or TRBV12-4 and TRBJ1-2; D is possibly TRBD1 (5 bases). The sequence derives from a human donor in good health (CMV status not recorded). Some clones in this sample may be carry-over from other donors' samples. Sequenced material: cultured CD8+ T cells from PBMCs, taken from culture after CMV antigen stimulation. CDR3 in DNA: TGTGCCAGCAGTCCTTCCTTTGACAGCTATGGCTACACCTTC. Translated: CASSPSFDSYGYTF.